Below are 13 T cell receptor beta chains sequenced from a single sample in a study of T cell responses to AZD1222 COVID-19 vaccine (dated by TCRdb to the early 2020s). Libraries were constructed by the immunoSEQ multiplex PCR assay. TCRdb's version of the immuneACCESS table is confined to in-frame rearrangements and falls short of the full clone set. An unresolved V gene accounts for under half of the shortfall where checked; the remainder is of unknown origin. This sample gives 170,000 or so clones in total; 90% to 95% of them show up just once. The ten largest clones represent around 0.96% of the sample. According to the study, the label for this sample's time point signals: about 28 days (+/-7) after the second vaccine dose. The treatment or condition label for this specimen denotes: meningococcal conjugate vaccine given as trial control. Sequencing was performed on peripheral blood, taken 28 days after the second dose of the MenACWY control vaccine. These receptors came from an adult who received the MenACWY meningococcal vaccine as a control.

The chain combines TRBV5-4 with TRBJ1-1; the D gene is possibly TRBD1 (6 bases). V lost 0 bases and J 10 bases, leaving 13 bases between the germline ends. Looked up from germline, CDR1 is SGHNT and CDR2 is YYREEE (reference sequence). This CDR3 comprises 13 residues. The CDR3 is CASSLAGGALAFF. In DNA form, the CDR3 reads TGTGCCAGCAGCTTGGCGGGGGGCGCATTAGCTTTCTTT.

The chain joins TRBV18 to TRBJ1-1; D is uncertain. V was shortened by 11 bases and J by 7 bases, with 14 bases between the two germline ends. Germline lookup yields CDR1 KGHSH and CDR2 LQKENI. CDR3 length: 11 amino acids. CDR3 sequence (DNA): TGTGCCCCTACCCCGGTGAATGAAGCTTTCTTT. Encoded protein: CAPTPVNEAFF.

The rearrangement uses TRBV7-2 and TRBJ2-2; 8 bases match TRBD2. Germline-derived CDR1 and CDR2 are SGHTA and FQGNSA. This CDR3 comprises 14 residues. Trimming at V came to 8 bases and at J to 8 bases, leaving 10 bases not matched to a gene. CDR3 DNA: TGTGCCAGCGGTGGGACTAGTTTTAGGGGGGAGCTGTTTTTT. Protein: CASGGTSFRGELFF.

This sequence joins TRBV13 and TRBJ2-1, with D unresolved. Germline V CDR1 and CDR2: PRHDT, FYEKMQ (reference sequence). The CDR3 contains 12 residues. The V and J ends lost 1 base and 4 bases respectively, with 2 bases between them. The CDR3 DNA is TGTGCCAGCAGCTTAGAGTACAATGAGCAGTTCTTC. Translation: CASSLEYNEQFF.

This chain links TRBV18 with TRBJ2-1; D may be TRBD2 (5 bases). The germline V and J ends were trimmed by 3 bases and 7 bases, with 16 bases remaining between them. The CDR3 extends over 15 amino acids. Per germline, CDR1 KGHSH and CDR2 LQKENI. The CDR3 DNA follows: TGTGCCAGCTCACCTTATGAGGGAGTCTGGAATGAGCAGTTCTTC. Protein: CASSPYEGVWNEQFF.

The chain uses TRBV6-5 and TRBJ2-4; 12 bases map to TRBD2. CDR3 size: 14 residues. The J segment lost 5 bases and the V segment lost 7 bases, leaving 3 bases of the junction unmatched. CDR1 is MNHEY, CDR2 SVGAGI, per germline. CDR3 nucleotides: TGTGCCAGCAAGAGACTAGCGGGGGAAAACATTCAGTACTTC. Residues: CASKRLAGENIQYF.

CDR3 nucleotides: TGTGCCAGCAGCTGGGGGACATTTGAGTACGAGCAGTACTTC. Encoded protein: CASSWGTFEYEQYF. This chain links TRBV5-4 with TRBJ2-7; tentative D call: TRBD1 (6 bases). From germline, CDR1 is SGHNT and CDR2 YYREEE (reference sequence). The CDR3 consists of 14 residues. Between the trimmed V and J ends, which lost 3 bases and 4 bases, there was a span of 14 bases.

The V call is TRBV7-2, the J call TRBJ2-5; tentative D call: TRBD2 (5 bases). Germline CDR1 reads SGHTA; CDR2 reads FQGNSA. Trimming took off 0 bases at V and 2 bases at J, with 10 bases between the two ends. The CDR3 has 15 amino acids. The CDR3 spells CASSLAGLPQETQYF. The CDR3 nucleotides read TGTGCCAGCAGCTTAGCAGGACTTCCACAAGAGACCCAGTACTTC. Full variable domain (rest looked up from reference TRBV7-2 and TRBJ2-5): GAGVSQSPSNKVTEKGKDVELRCDPISGHTALYWYRQSLGQGLEFLIYFQGNSAPDKSGLPSDRFSAERTGGSVSTLTIQRTQQEDSAVYLCASSLAGLPQETQYFGPGTRLLVL.

The chain recombines TRBV9 with TRBJ2-3; weak D call: TRBD1 (5 bases). Per the germline V gene, CDR1 is SGDLS and CDR2 is YYNGEE. V was clipped by 4 bases and J by 6 bases, with 18 bases between them. The CDR3 contains 15 residues. The CDR3 sequence is CASSIKVGALDTQYF. CDR3 bases: TGTGCCAGCAGCATCAAGGTAGGGGCATTGGATACGCAGTATTTT.

This chain uses TRBV5-5 with TRBJ1-2; 7 positions agree with TRBD1. The trim removed 0 bases at V and 7 bases at J, leaving 0 bases unmatched. Germline V gene sequence: CDR1 SGHKS, CDR2 YYEKEE (reference sequence). The CDR3 runs to 12 residues. Here the CDR3 reads CASSLEGAGYTF. In DNA, the CDR3 is TGTGCCAGCAGCTTGGAGGGGGCTGGCTACACCTTC.

The V and J genes are TRBV28 and TRBJ1-1; no reliable D call. There are 13 residues in the CDR3. Trimming took off 4 bases at V and 0 bases at J, with 6 bases between the two ends. Germline CDR1 MDHEN, CDR2 SYDVKM. The CDR3 spells CASSSALNTEAFF. CDR3 in DNA: TGTGCCAGCAGTTCTGCCCTGAACACTGAAGCTTTCTTT.

This chain uses TRBV18 with TRBJ2-2; TRBD1 is a possible D gene (6 bases). The germline gives CDR1 KGHSH, CDR2 LQKENI. Between the trimmed V and J ends, which lost 4 bases and 1 base, there was a span of 7 bases. CDR3 size: 14 residues. The CDR3 region has the DNA TGTGCCAGCTCACAGGGACAGAACACCGGGGAGCTGTTTTTT. As protein: CASSQGQNTGELFF.

Remarks on this clone: This specimen includes other DNA sequences encoding the same CDR3. The chain has TRBV18 and TRBJ1-1, with D hard to call. The length of the CDR3 is 14 residues. Germline CDR1 KGHSH, CDR2 LQKENI. Trimming shortened V by 4 bases and J by 0 bases, and 9 bases separated the two germline ends. The CDR3 DNA is TGTGCCAGCTCACTCTCCGGGATGAACACTGAAGCTTTCTTT. It specifies CASSLSGMNTEAFF. The full variable domain, completed using reference TRBV18 and TRBJ1-1, is NAGVMQNPRHLVRRRGQEARLRCSPMKGHSHVYWYRQLPEEGLKFMVYLQKENIIDESGMPKERFSAEFPKEGPSILRIQQVVRGDSAAYFCASSLSGMNTEAFFGQGTRLTVV.